The 19 T cell receptor beta chains given below trace back to one sample, sequenced in a study of shared clonotypes between healthy human individuals. The table came from immunoSEQ multiplex PCR; TCRdb's copy has only in-frame clones and leaves some out. The sample includes 950,000 to 1,100,000 clones, roughly 70% seen only once; the top ten take about 1.5%. What was sequenced was memory CD4+ T cells sorted from blood. Described subset: CD45RA-negative fraction. The receptors stem from a man aged 18 to 30 in good health.

The chain is built from TRBV6-6 and TRBJ1-2; D unclear. With 5 bases removed from V and 3 bases from J, the gap between germline ends came to 13 bases. Germline V gene lookup returns CDR1 MNHNY and CDR2 SVGAGI (reference sequence). The CDR3 length is 14 residues. In DNA, the CDR3 is TGTGCCAGCAGTCGACGGACCGGGGACTATGGCTACACCTTC. As protein: CASSRRTGDYGYTF.

The chain carries TRBV27 and TRBJ2-3; TRBD2 matches 8 bases. V lost 6 bases to trimming and J lost 2 bases; unmatched junction nucleotides: 10. Germline values: CDR1 MNHEY, CDR2 SMNVEV (reference sequence). The CDR3 is made up of 16 amino acids. The CDR3 reads CASSVRAGGTTDTQYF. Here the CDR3 DNA reads TGTGCCAGCAGCGTTCGGGCGGGGGGAACCACAGATACGCAGTATTTT.

A word on this clone: A much larger clone lies a single base off, so this may be a read error. The chain employs TRBV6-4 and TRBJ2-5, with 7 bases aligning to TRBD1. This CDR3 has 12 residues. The V gene's germline CDR1 is MRHNA and CDR2 SNTAGT. Trimming took 6 bases from V and 5 from J; bases not matched to a gene: 3. CDR3 coding DNA: TGTGCCAGCAGCCCAGGGGGTGAGACCCAGTACTTC. Its translation is CASSPGGETQYF.

This clone was counted a single time. The chain links TRBV6-6 to TRBJ2-7, with 9 positions matching TRBD1. The CDR3 spans 16 residues. Germline values: CDR1 MNHNY, CDR2 SVGAGI (reference sequence). J gave up 3 bases and V 2 bases, and 8 bases lay outside the gene matches. CDR3 DNA sequence: TGTGCCAGCAGTTACACTCCGGGACAGGGATTCTACGAGCAGTACTTC. Translated: CASSYTPGQGFYEQYF.

This clone was recorded once. V is TRBV5-1 and J is TRBJ2-3; no reliable D call. Between the trimmed V and J ends, which lost 1 base and 5 bases, there was a span of 14 bases. The CDR3 has 15 amino acids. From germline, CDR1 is SGHRS and CDR2 YFSETQ. CDR3 nucleotide sequence: TGCGCCAGCAGCTTGCTGGGCCACGCCGGAGATACGCAGTATTTT. This codes for CASSLLGHAGDTQYF. Supplemented by reference TRBV5-1 and TRBJ2-3, the full variable domain reads KAGVTQTPRYLIKTRGQQVTLSCSPISGHRSVSWYQQTPGQGLQFLFEYFSETQRNKGNFPGRFSGRQFSNSRSEMNVSTLELGDSALYLCASSLLGHAGDTQYFGPGTRLTVL.

The chain has TRBV6-1 and TRBJ2-7; perhaps TRBD1 as D (7 bases). Germline V gene data show CDR1 as MNHNS and CDR2 as SASEGT. With 7 bases removed from V and 7 bases from J, the gap between germline ends came to 20 bases. This CDR3 contains 14 residues. The CDR3 loop reads CASTLRRGPGEQYF. The CDR3 DNA follows: TGTGCCAGCACCCTGAGGAGGGGGCCGGGTGAGCAGTACTTC.

The chain joins TRBV15 to TRBJ2-7; 10 nucleotides line up with TRBD1. Germline CDR1 LNHNV, CDR2 YYDKDF (reference sequence). J lost 5 bases, V lost 0 bases, and 10 bases had no gene match. The CDR3 runs 17 residues. CDR3 region: CATSRDLPGQGLHEQYF. The CDR3 DNA reads as TGTGCCACCAGCAGAGATCTCCCGGGACAGGGGCTCCACGAGCAGTACTTC.

The CDR3 DNA is TGTGCCAGCAGCCTGCCGAGCCAGGAGACCCAGTACTTC. Translating gives CASSLPSQETQYF. The V call is TRBV5-4, the J call TRBJ2-5; D not resolved. The CDR3 covers 13 residues. Trimming took 4 bases from V and 5 from J, leaving 12 bases between them. In germline, CDR1 is SGHNT, CDR2 YYREEE (reference sequence).

This sequence joins TRBV7-8 and TRBJ2-5, with TRBD1 as a possible D gene (5 bases). V lost 1 base, J lost 1 base, and 10 bases lay in between. The CDR3 is 15 residues long. Germline V gene sequence: CDR1 SGHVS, CDR2 FQNEAQ. CDR3 sequence (DNA): TGTGCCAGCAGCTTAGTGCCAGGGCCCCAAGAGACCCAGTACTTC. The encoded protein is CASSLVPGPQETQYF.

The genes are TRBV20-1 and TRBJ2-3; no reliable D call. V gave up 1 base and J gave up 11 bases, with 10 bases separating them. CDR3 length: 11 residues. Germline CDR1 is DFQATT and CDR2 is SNEGSKA (reference sequence). Here the CDR3 reads CSARGDFVQYF. The CDR3, as DNA: TGCAGTGCTAGAGGGGATTTTGTGCAGTATTTT.

This chain uses TRBV6-6 with TRBJ2-2; a possible D gene is TRBD1 (6 bases). Trimming removed 6 bases from V and 8 bases from J, with 19 bases in between. From germline, CDR1 is MNHNY and CDR2 SVGAGI (reference sequence). The CDR3 runs 15 residues. CDR3 DNA: TGTGCCAGCAGCGATGATACAGGGCGTAGGGGGGAGCTGTTTTTT. The encoded protein is CASSDDTGRRGELFF.

J is TRBJ1-6 and V is TRBV11-1, with D tentatively TRBD1 (5 bases). CDR3 length equals 15 residues. Trimming removed 7 bases at V and 5 bases at J, with 15 bases between. The germline CDR1 and CDR2 sequences are SGHAT and FQDESV (reference sequence). CDR3 residues: CASTFSGTNNSPLHF. The CDR3 DNA reads TGTGCCAGCACCTTTTCCGGGACGAATAATTCACCCCTCCACTTT.

The rearrangement joins TRBV6-1 to TRBJ1-4, with D possibly matching TRBD1 (5 bases). Germline V gives CDR1 MNHNS, CDR2 SASEGT. Trimming left V 9 bases short and J 1 base short, with 15 bases between. The CDR3 spans 15 residues. The chain's CDR3 is CASIPTQGTNEKLFF. DNA for the CDR3: TGTGCCAGTATTCCAACTCAGGGAACTAATGAAAAACTGTTTTTT.

The genes are TRBV4-3 and TRBJ2-3, with 10 bases fitting TRBD2. Losses at the gene ends were 1 base for V and 6 bases for J; bases not matched to a gene: 10. The CDR3 has 17 residues. Germline CDR1 LGHNA, CDR2 YSLEER. CDR3 in amino acids: CASSQGASGSIVDTQYF. The DNA for the CDR3 is TGCGCCAGCAGCCAAGGGGCTAGCGGGAGTATAGTTGATACGCAGTATTTT.

The chain has TRBV7-8 and TRBJ2-2, with 8 bases fitting TRBD1. The CDR3 consists of 14 residues. Trimming at V came to 1 base and at J to 7 bases, leaving 2 bases not matched to a gene. Germline V lookup: CDR1 SGHVS, CDR2 FQNEAQ. Here the CDR3 reads CASSLGQGRGELFF. The CDR3 nucleotides read TGTGCCAGCAGCTTAGGACAGGGGCGCGGGGAGCTGTTTTTT. Full variable domain (rest looked up from reference TRBV7-8 and TRBJ2-2): GAGVSQSPRYKVAKRGQDVALRCDPISGHVSLFWYQQALGQGPEFLTYFQNEAQLDKSGLPSDRFFAERPEGSVSTLKIQRTQQEDSAVYLCASSLGQGRGELFFGEGSRLTVL.

The table lists this clone with a few counts. The rearrangement links TRBV10-3 to TRBJ1-1; 7 positions match TRBD1. V dropped 7 bases and J dropped 1; count of bases not matched to a gene: 6. Germline CDR1 ENHRY, CDR2 SYGVKD. CDR3 length equals 14 residues. For the CDR3, the DNA is TGTGCCATCACCCCGACAGGGTCGAACACTGAAGCTTTCTTT. Its protein product is CAITPTGSNTEAFF.

Only one count was recorded for this clone. The V and J genes are TRBV18 and TRBJ2-5; either TRBD1 or TRBD2 may supply D (5 bases each). CDR3 length equals 14 residues. Germline CDR1 reads KGHSH; CDR2 reads LQKENI. With 3 bases removed from V and 7 bases from J, the gap between germline ends came to 15 bases. In DNA form, the CDR3 reads TGTGCCAGCTCACCTCGGGACGGTACTGCGACCCAGTACTTC. It codes for CASSPRDGTATQYF.

V is TRBV7-9 and J is TRBJ2-3; weak D call: TRBD2 (5 bases). Germline V gene data show CDR1 as SEHNR and CDR2 as FQNEAQ (reference sequence). V shed 3 bases and J shed 5 bases, with 9 bases lying between them. The CDR3 loop spans 13 amino acids. CDR3 sequence: CASSFGSEDTQYF. The CDR3 DNA follows: TGTGCCAGCAGCTTTGGGAGCGAAGATACGCAGTATTTT. Drawing the rest from reference TRBV7-9 and TRBJ2-3, the complete variable domain is DTGVSQNPRHKITKRGQNVTFRCDPISEHNRLYWYRQTLGQGPEFLTYFQNEAQLEKSRLLSDRFSAERPKGSFSTLEIQRTEQGDSAMYLCASSFGSEDTQYFGPGTRLTVL.

The chain recombines TRBV30 with TRBJ1-6, with 7 bases aligning to TRBD1. With 5 bases clipped from V and 7 bases from J, the junction kept 5 bases outside the gene matches. The CDR3 length is 13 residues. CDR1 is GTSNPN, CDR2 SVGIG, per germline (reference sequence). The CDR3: CAWGQARNSPLHF. DNA of the CDR3: TGTGCCTGGGGACAGGCTCGAAATTCACCCCTCCACTTT.